This TCR beta chain was captured in a study of T cells in Graves' hyperthyroidism and ophthalmopathy. Study-wide results and caveats: The model anticipated ophthalmopathy a median around six months pre-onset. Within blood appeared most thyroid clonotypes that had expanded above 0.001.

Template material for amplifying TCR beta CDR3 regions consisted of RNA transcripts. HTBI primers were the set used in a first-round RT-PCR of the TCR CDR3. TCRdb reanalysed the multiplex PCR reads using MiXCR and keeps one entry per CDR3 protein. The data contain 250,000 to 300,000 distinct CDR3 sequences, around 19% of them singletons. This clonotype was seen a handful of times. The antigen remains unidentified. Trimming pared 9 bases from V and 11 bases from J, leaving 14 bases between. This CDR3 region has 11 residues. CDR1 MNHNS and CDR2 SASEGT come from the germline V gene. Each ophthalmopathy patient scored at least 3 on the Clinical Activity Score and at least 4 on NOSPECS grade, with duration under 3 months.

This sequence was found in a man aged 50-59 years with Graves' ophthalmopathy. The V gene is TRBV6-1, the J gene TRBJ2-4; D gene unclear. Sequenced material: blood. The CDR3 DNA reads TGTGCCAGGAAAAATCGACTGGTTCAGTACTTC. Amino acids: CARKNRLVQYF.